Ten or more counts support the clone carrying this T cell receptor beta chain. As yet, its antigen is unknown. The CDR3 sequence is 14 residues long. Trimming cost V 2 bases and J 5 bases, with 15 bases left between them. Germline CDR1 is SQVTM and CDR2 is ANQGSEA. Amplified TCR beta CDR3 regions derived from RNA transcripts. The HTBI primer set was used in a first-round RT-PCR of the TCR CDR3. Each CDR3 protein is one row after TCRdb ran MiXCR on the multiplex PCR reads. The sample shows 600,000 to 750,000 distinct CDR3 sequences, 15% to 20% of them seen only once. The data stem from a study of T cells in Graves' hyperthyroidism and ophthalmopathy. Overall study findings and caveats: Expanded thyroid clonotypes (above 0.001) were mostly also found in blood.

The PBMCs were sourced from fresh peripheral blood (about 10 ml). V is TRBV29-1 and J is TRBJ1-2, with a tentative D call TRBD1 (5 bases). Material: blood. This receptor was identified in a man between 50 and 59 years old with Graves' hyperthyroidism. DNA of the CDR3: TGCAGCGTTGAAATGGAAGGGACGTTGTATGGCTACACCTTC. Protein product: CSVEMEGTLYGYTF.